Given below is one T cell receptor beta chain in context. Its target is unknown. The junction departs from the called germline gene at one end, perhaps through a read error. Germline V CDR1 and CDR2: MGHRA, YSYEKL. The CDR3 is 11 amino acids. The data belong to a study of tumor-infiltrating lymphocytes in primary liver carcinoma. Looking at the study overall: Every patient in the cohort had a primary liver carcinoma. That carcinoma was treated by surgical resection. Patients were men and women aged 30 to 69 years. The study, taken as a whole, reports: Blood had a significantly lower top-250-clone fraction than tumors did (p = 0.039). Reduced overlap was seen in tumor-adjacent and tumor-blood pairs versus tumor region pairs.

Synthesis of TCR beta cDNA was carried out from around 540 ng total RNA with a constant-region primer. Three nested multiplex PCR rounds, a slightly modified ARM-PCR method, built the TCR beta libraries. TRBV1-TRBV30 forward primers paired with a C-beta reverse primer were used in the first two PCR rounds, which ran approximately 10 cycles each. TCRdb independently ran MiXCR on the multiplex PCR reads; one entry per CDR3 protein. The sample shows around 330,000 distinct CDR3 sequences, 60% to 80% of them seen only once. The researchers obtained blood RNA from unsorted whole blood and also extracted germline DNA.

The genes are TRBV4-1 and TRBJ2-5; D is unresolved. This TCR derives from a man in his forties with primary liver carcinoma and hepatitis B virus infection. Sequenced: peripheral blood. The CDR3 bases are TGCGCCAGCAGCCAACAAGAGACCCTGTACTTC. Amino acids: CASSQQETLYF.